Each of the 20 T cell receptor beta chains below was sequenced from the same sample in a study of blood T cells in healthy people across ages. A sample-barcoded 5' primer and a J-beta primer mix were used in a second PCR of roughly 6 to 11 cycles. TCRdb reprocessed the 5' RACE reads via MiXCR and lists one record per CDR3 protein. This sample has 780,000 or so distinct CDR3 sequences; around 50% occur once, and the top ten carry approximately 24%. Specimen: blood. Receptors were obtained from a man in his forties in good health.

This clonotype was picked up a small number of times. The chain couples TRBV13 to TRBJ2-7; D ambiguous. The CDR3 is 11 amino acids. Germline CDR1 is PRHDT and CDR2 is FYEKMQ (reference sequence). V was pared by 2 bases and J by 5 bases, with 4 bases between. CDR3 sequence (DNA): TGTGCCAGCAGCTTAATGGACGAGCAGTACTTC. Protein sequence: CASSLMDEQYF. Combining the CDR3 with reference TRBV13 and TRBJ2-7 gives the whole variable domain AAGVIQSPRHLIKEKRETATLKCYPIPRHDTVYWYQQGPGQDPQFLISFYEKMQSDKGSIPDRFSAQQFSDYHSELNMSSLELGDSALYFCASSLMDEQYFGPGTRLTVT.

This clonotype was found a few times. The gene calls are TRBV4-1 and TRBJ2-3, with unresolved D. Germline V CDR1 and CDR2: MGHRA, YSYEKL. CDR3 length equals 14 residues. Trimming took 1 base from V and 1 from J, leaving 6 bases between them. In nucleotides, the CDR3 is TGCGCCAGCAGCCAAGTCTCTGGCACAGATACGCAGTATTTT. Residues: CASSQVSGTDTQYF.

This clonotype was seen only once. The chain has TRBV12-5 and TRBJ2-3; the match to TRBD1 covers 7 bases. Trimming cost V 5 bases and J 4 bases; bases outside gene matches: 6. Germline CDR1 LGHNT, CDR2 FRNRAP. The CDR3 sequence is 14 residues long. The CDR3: CASGVSQGADTQYF. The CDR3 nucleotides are TGTGCTAGTGGTGTGAGCCAGGGGGCAGATACGCAGTATTTT.

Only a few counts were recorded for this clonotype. The CDR3 region is CASSESRENYGYTF. CDR3 nucleotide sequence: TGTGCCAGCAGTGAATCCAGAGAGAACTATGGCTACACCTTC. This chain connects TRBV2 to TRBJ1-2; D unresolved. V lost 2 bases and J lost 2, with 9 bases in between. There are 14 residues in the CDR3. Germline V gene sequence: CDR1 SNHLY, CDR2 FYNNEI.

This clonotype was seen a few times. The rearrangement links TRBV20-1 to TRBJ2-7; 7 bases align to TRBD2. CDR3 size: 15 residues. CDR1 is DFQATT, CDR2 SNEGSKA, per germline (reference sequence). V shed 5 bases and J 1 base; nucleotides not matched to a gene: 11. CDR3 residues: CSAYPTGGGSYEQYF. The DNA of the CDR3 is TGCAGTGCTTACCCGACTGGGGGGGGTTCCTACGAGCAGTACTTC.

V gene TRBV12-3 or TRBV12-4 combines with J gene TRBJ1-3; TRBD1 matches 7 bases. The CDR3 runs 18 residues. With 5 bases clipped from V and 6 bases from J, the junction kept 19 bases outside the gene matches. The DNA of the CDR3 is TGTGCCAGCAGTCACCCAGACAGGGCCGACCTCTTTACAAACACCATATATTTT. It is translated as CASSHPDRADLFTNTIYF.

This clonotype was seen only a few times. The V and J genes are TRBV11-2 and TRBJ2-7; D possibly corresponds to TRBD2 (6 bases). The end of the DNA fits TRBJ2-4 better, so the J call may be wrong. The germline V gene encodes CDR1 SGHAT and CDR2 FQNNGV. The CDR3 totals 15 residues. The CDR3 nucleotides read TGTGCCAGCAGCATCTGGCCGTCACTCGGGGGCATTCAGTACTTC. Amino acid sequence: CASSIWPSLGGIQYF.

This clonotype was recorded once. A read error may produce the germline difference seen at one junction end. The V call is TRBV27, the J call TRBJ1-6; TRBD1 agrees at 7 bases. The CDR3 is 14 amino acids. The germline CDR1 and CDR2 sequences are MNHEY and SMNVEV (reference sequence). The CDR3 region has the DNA TGTGCCAGCAGGAAGGGACAGAATAAGTCACCCCTCCACTTT. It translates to CASRKGQNKSPLHF.

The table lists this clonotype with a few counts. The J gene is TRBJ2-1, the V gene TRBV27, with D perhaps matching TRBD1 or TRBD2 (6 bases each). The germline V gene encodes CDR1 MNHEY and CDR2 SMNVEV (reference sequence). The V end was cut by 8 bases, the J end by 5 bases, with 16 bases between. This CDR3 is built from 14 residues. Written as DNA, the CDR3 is TGTGCCAGCCGCCCTTTAGGGGGGCACAATGAGCAGTTCTTC. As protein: CASRPLGGHNEQFF.

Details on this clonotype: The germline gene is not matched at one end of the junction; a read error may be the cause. DNA of the CDR3: TGTGCCAGCAGCCTTCCAAATCAGCTCCAGCATTTT. The encoded protein is CASSLPNQLQHF. This chain joins TRBV7-2 and TRBJ1-5; D is ambiguous. The length of the CDR3 is 12 residues. Germline CDR1 is SGHTA and CDR2 is FQGNSA.

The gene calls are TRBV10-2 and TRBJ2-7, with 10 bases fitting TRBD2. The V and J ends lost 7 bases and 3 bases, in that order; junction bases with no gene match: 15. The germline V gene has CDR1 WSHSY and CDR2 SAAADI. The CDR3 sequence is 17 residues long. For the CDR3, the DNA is TGCGCCAGCATCCGACATAAAGGAACTAGCGGGATCTACGAGCAGTACTTC. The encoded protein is CASIRHKGTSGIYEQYF.

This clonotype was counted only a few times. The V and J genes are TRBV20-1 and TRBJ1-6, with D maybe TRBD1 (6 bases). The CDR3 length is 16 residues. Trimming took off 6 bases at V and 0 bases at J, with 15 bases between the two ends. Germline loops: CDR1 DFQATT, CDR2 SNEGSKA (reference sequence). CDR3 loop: CSASQGPSSYNSPLHF. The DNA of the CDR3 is TGCAGTGCCTCACAGGGACCTAGCTCCTATAATTCACCCCTCCACTTT.

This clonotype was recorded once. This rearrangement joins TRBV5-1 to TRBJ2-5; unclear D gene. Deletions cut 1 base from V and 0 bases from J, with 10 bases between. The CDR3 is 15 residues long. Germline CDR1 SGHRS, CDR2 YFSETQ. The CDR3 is CASSLNQPHQETQYF. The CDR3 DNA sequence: TGCGCCAGCAGCTTGAATCAACCCCACCAAGAGACCCAGTACTTC.

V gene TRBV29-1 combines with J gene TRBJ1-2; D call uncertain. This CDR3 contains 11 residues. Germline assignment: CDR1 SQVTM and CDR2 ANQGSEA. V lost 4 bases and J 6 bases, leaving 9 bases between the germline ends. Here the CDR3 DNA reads TGCAGCGTTGTTAGGGCCGATGGCTACACCTTC. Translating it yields CSVVRADGYTF.

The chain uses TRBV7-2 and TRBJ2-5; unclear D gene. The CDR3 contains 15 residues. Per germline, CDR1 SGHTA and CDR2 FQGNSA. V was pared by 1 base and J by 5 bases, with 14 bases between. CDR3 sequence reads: CASSLVGARRETQYF. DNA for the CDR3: TGTGCCAGCAGCTTAGTAGGTGCTAGACGGGAGACCCAGTACTTC.

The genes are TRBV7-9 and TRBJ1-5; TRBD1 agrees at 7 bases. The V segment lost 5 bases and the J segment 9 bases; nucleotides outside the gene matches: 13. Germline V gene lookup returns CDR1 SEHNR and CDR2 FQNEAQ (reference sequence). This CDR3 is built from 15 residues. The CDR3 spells CASSADGTDFLPQHF. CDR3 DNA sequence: TGTGCCAGCAGCGCAGACGGGACAGACTTTTTGCCCCAGCATTTT.

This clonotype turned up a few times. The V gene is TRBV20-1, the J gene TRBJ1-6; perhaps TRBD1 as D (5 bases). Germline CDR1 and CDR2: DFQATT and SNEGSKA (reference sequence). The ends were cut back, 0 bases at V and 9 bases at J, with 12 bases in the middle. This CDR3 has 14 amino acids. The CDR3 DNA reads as TGCAGTGCTAGAGAAGGGGTCCTAATTTCACCCCTCCACTTT. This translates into CSAREGVLISPLHF.

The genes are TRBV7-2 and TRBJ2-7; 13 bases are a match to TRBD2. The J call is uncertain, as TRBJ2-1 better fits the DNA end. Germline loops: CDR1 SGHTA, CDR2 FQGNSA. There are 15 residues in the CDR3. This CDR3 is CASRKPGLAGSEQFF. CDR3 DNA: TGTGCCAGCAGGAAACCGGGACTAGCGGGATCTGAGCAGTTCTTC.

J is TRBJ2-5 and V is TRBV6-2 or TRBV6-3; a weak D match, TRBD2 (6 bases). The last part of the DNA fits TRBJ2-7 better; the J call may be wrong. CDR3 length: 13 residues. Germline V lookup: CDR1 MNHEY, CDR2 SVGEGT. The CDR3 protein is CASSYRTGDEQYF. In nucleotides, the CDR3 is TGTGCCAGCAGTTACAGGACGGGGGACGAGCAGTACTTC.

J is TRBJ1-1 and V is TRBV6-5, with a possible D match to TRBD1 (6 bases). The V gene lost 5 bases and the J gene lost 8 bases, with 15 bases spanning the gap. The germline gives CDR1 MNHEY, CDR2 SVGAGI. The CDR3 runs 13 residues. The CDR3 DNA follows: TGTGCCAGCAGTCGATCCAGGGGCCAGGAAGCTTTCTTT. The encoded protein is CASSRSRGQEAFF.